This T cell receptor (beta chain) appears in the sequencing data of a study of shared clonotypes between healthy human individuals. The table came from immunoSEQ multiplex PCR; TCRdb's copy has only in-frame clones and leaves some out. The sample includes around 750,000 clones, 74% of them seen just once. V was cut by 1 base and J by 0 bases, with 7 bases left in between. Per germline, CDR1 SGHAT and CDR2 FQDESV (reference sequence). This CDR3 spans 15 amino acids. This rearrangement joins TRBV11-1 to TRBJ2-1; D unclear. The source material was memory CD4+ T cells sorted from blood. The sample's subset: CD45RA-negative fraction. The sequence derives from a woman aged 25-40 years in good health. In DNA form, the CDR3 reads TGTGCCAGCAGCTTAGGGCTCAACTCCTACAATGAGCAGTTCTTC. Its protein is CASSLGLNSYNEQFF. The complete variable domain, with remaining parts taken from reference TRBV11-1 and TRBJ2-1, reads EAEVAQSPRYKITEKSQAVAFWCDPISGHATLYWYRQILGQGPELLVQFQDESVVDDSQLPKDRFSAERLKGVDSTLKIQPAELGDSAMYLCASSLGLNSYNEQFFGPGTRLTVL.